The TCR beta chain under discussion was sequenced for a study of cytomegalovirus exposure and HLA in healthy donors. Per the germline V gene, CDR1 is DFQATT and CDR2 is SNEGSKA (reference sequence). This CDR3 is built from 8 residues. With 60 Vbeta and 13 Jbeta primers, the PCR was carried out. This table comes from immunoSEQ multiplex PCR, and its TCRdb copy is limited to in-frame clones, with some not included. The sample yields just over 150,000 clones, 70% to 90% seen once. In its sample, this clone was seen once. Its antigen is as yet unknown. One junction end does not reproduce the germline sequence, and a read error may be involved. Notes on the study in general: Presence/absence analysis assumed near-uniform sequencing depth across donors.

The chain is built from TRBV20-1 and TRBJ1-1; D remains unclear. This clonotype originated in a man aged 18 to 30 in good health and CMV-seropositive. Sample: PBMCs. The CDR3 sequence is CSASRVWF. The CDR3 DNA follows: TGCAGTGCTAGTCGGGTTTGGTTT.